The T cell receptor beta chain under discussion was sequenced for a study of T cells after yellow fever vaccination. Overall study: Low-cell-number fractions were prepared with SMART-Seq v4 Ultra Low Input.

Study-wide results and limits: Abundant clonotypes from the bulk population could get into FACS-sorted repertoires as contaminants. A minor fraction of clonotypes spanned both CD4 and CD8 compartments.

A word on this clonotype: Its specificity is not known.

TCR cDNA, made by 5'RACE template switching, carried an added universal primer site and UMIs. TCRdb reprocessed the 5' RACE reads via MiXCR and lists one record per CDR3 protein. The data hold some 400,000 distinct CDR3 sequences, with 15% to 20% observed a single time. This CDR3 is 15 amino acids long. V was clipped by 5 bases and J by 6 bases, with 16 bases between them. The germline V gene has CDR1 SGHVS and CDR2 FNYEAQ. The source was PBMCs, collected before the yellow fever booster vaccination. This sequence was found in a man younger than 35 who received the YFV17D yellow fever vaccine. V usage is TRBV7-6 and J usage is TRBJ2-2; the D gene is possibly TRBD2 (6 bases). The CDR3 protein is CASSQDNGGAGELFF. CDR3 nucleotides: TGTGCCAGCAGCCAGGACAACGGAGGGGCCGGGGAGCTGTTTTTT.